This T cell receptor beta chain was found in a study of shared clonotypes between healthy human individuals (dated by TCRdb to 2018 to 2021). Turning to the overall study: The cohort included a few men and a couple of women between 18 and 49 years of age. The study deeply sequenced blood TCR repertoires of five healthy adults to estimate repertoire size and the extent of clonotype sharing between individuals. Libraries were prepared and TCR repertoires were sequenced by different laboratories using diverse techniques, in order to increase sequencing depth and limit assay-specific biases. Each donor's leukapheresis produced roughly between about 0.9 and 9.5 billion PBMCs.

The paper as a whole reports these results and caveats: The genetic and exposure-history diversity represented was limited by the small number of donors. Based on pairwise subsampling, the degree of clonotype sharing among donors was expected to be affected by sequencing depth. Sampling was restricted to blood, and TCR repertoires in tissue are likely to differ from TCR repertoires in blood.

There are 15 amino acids in the CDR3, from cysteine to phenylalanine inclusive. Of all the DNA, just the CDR3 is kept, 45 bases in frame from base 1. The germline V gene (reference sequence) gives CDR1 as LNHNV and CDR2 as YYDKDF. Using the deep immunoSEQ assay, multiplex PCR amplified TCR CDR3 regions from genomic DNA. Extracted genomic DNA from each cell subset was spread evenly across all wells of several immunoSEQ 96-well plates, with each plate serving as a replicate. Each replicate PCR for unsorted PBMC received 300 to 350 ng genomic DNA, equal to 25,000 to 30,000 T cell genomes. Ten immunoSEQ deep assay plates were used to sequence the unsorted PBMC genomic DNA. Purified libraries were quantified with a Qubit 3.0 fluorometer, sized on a Bioanalyzer 2100, and re-quantified with the KAPA Library Quantification kit. Each immunoSEQ 96-well plate was sequenced on its own single-read 150-cycle Illumina NextSeq 550 flow cell. Per the source publication's procedure: The immunoSEQ output contained only junctional sequences without quality scores, so filtering could not match that applied to full-length reads. To assign V/J genes and CDR3, sequences were annotated against IMGT germline references using PyIR, a Python wrapper for IgBLAST v1.9. Reads were filtered out if the reads had weak V/J assignments (E-value above 1e-6), no CDR3, stop codons, out-of-frame junctions, or ambiguous translated residues. A V3J clonotype was defined by an identical inferred V gene, J gene, and CDR3 amino acid sequence. Percentage overlap between repertoires was computed as shared unique clonotypes divided by the size of the smaller repertoire. Repertoire richness was assessed with RTK rarefaction, the Chao1 estimator, and Recon v2.1 estimates of unobserved clonotypes. TCRdb stores this immuneACCESS table with in-frame sequences only. Part of the clones is absent; in the studies checked, under half of the shortfall reflects unresolved V genes, and no reason is known for the rest. That table gives V, J and clone size, and the DNA gave D and trimming. This sample lists roughly 500,000 clones; roughly four fifths were detected once. Of the sample, around 13% falls within the top ten clones.

In the case of this clone: The antigen it binds to is not known. Germline and junction disagree at one end, which may indicate a read error.

The donors were healthy, HIV-negative adults with no recently reported acute infections or vaccinations. Only Caucasian adults living in Nashville, Tennessee, USA were represented among the donors. For unsorted samples, 85 million to 100 million PBMCs were counted, and genomic DNA was extracted using the QIAamp DNA Blood Mini kit. Blood was obtained by leukapheresis, after which PBMCs were separated by Ficoll-Histopaque density gradient centrifugation and cryopreserved in liquid nitrogen vapor phase. This TCR was recovered from a woman aged 40 to 50 in good health. Some clones in this sample may be carry-over from other donors' samples. The rearrangement joined TRBV15 to TRBJ2-5, with a tentative D gene TRBD1 over 5 matching bases. The sequenced sample consisted of PBMCs. The CDR3 has the sequence CATGRDSGGAETQYF. In nucleotide form, the sequence is TGTGCCACCGGCAGAGATTCCGGTGGGGCCGAGACCCAGTACTTC.